These T cell receptor beta chains were read from a single sample in a study of shared clonotypes between healthy human individuals. Profiled with immunoSEQ multiplex PCR; TCRdb holds only in-frame clones, not every one. The table has about 2.4 million clones, 93% seen once; the top ten hold around 0.4%. Input material: naive CD4+ T cells from PBMCs. The receptors originated from a man in his late teens or twenties in good health. Some clones in this sample may be carry-over from other donors' samples. The CDR3 runs from the conserved cysteine through the conserved F or W. The D gene is left open where the match is weak. Size tells how often a clone was seen (once, few, many) or the class of an expanded clone, and some rows leave it out.

.	.	TRBJ2-6	TRBV7-8	CASSLRGPAVGGANVLTF	TGTGCCAGCAGCTTACGGGGGCCTGCAGTGGGCGGGGCCAACGTCCTGACTTTC
.	TRBD1	TRBJ1-5	TRBV4-3	CASSQGQGRNQPQHF	TGCGCCAGCAGCCAAGGACAGGGAAGAAATCAGCCCCAGCATTTT
.	.	TRBJ1-2	TRBV5-6	CASSLGRPDYGYTF	TGTGCCAGCAGCTTGGGACGGCCTGACTATGGCTACACCTTC
.	.	TRBJ1-1	TRBV10-3	CAISVGENTEAFF	TGTGCCATCAGTGTTGGGGAGAACACTGAAGCTTTCTTT
.	.	TRBJ1-1	TRBV5-1	CASSPTGQLNTEAFF	TGCGCCAGCAGCCCCACAGGACAGCTGAACACTGAAGCTTTCTTT
.	TRBD1	TRBJ2-4	TRBV7-2	CASSLAGQGIQYF	TGTGCCAGCAGCTTAGCCGGACAGGGCATTCAGTACTTC
.	TRBD1	TRBJ1-2	TRBV6-4	CASSETAGNRGRLGYTF	TGTGCCAGCAGTGAGACAGCCGGGAACAGGGGGCGTCTGGGCTACACCTTC
.	TRBD2	TRBJ2-4	TRBV28	CASSLAGLAKNIQYF	TGTGCCAGTTCCCTAGCGGGACTAGCCAAAAACATTCAGTACTTC
.	TRBD2	TRBJ2-7	TRBV6-5	CASSPWGGDEQYF	TGTGCCAGCAGCCCCTGGGGGGGGGACGAGCAGTACTTC
.	.	TRBJ1-3	TRBV30	CAWDQQVGSGNTIYF	TGTGCCTGGGACCAACAGGTTGGCTCTGGAAACACCATATATTTT
.	TRBD1	TRBJ1-5	TRBV14	CASSQDPTGRRNQPQHF	TGTGCCAGCAGCCAAGATCCGACAGGGAGGCGCAATCAGCCCCAGCATTTT
.	.	TRBJ1-2	TRBV27	CASSSLAGIGYGYTF	TGTGCCAGCAGTTCCCTAGCGGGAATCGGATATGGCTACACCTTC
.	TRBD1	TRBJ2-5	TRBV2	CASKSTGAKETQYF	TGTGCCAGCAAATCCACAGGGGCGAAGGAGACCCAGTACTTC
.	.	TRBJ2-5	TRBV5-4	CASRRETQETQYF	TGTGCCAGCAGGCGCGAGACCCAGGAGACCCAGTACTTC
.	.	TRBJ1-3	TRBV7-9	CASSLAGDPRNTIYF	TGTGCCAGCAGCTTAGCGGGGGACCCCCGTAACACCATATATTTT
.	.	TRBJ1-2	TRBV11-2	CASSLSRGVGYTF	TGTGCCAGCAGCCTCAGCCGAGGGGTTGGCTACACCTTC
.	TRBD1	TRBJ2-7	TRBV27	CASSLLPTGSYEQYF	TGTGCCAGCAGTTTATTGCCGACAGGGTCCTACGAGCAGTACTTC
once	TRBD1	TRBJ2-7	TRBV5-1	CASNLGQADSYEQYF	TGCGCCAGCAACCTCGGACAGGCAGATTCCTACGAGCAGTACTTC
.	TRBD2	TRBJ2-7	TRBV11-2	CASSLAPPRVSGASYEQYF	TGTGCCAGCAGCTTAGCCCCCCCGAGGGTTAGCGGGGCCTCATACGAGCAGTACTTC
.	TRBD2	TRBJ2-7	TRBV6-6	CASSYSPAGAYEQYF	TGTGCCAGCAGTTACTCCCCAGCGGGAGCATACGAGCAGTACTTC
once	TRBD1	TRBJ2-7	TRBV5-1	CASSSRDSTSYEQYF	TGCGCCAGCAGCTCCAGGGACAGCACATCCTACGAGCAGTACTTC
.	.	TRBJ1-3	TRBV6-5	CASSSRVTGNTIYF	TGTGCCAGCAGCAGCAGGGTAACTGGAAACACCATATATTTT
once	.	TRBJ1-1	TRBV14	CASTNLGSLVDTEAFF	TGTGCCAGCACCAACTTAGGGTCCCTCGTGGACACTGAAGCTTTCTTT
once	TRBD2	TRBJ2-3	TRBV7-3	CASSQPRAGGSTDTQYF	TGTGCCAGCAGCCAACCGAGGGCGGGAGGTAGCACAGATACGCAGTATTTT